These 25 T cell receptor beta chains were sequenced from one sample in a study of T-cell memory formation after mild COVID-19. One entry per CDR3 protein results from TCRdb running MiXCR on the 5' RACE reads. The data contain 120,000 to 150,000 distinct CDR3 sequences, 6% to 6.5% of them singletons. Material: PBMCs or a T cell subset sorted from them (not recorded which). The receptors originated from an adult woman who had mild COVID-19 (a few samples of this study predate the infection). Cell type and time point are not known.

This clonotype was seen many times. The chain has TRBV5-1 and TRBJ2-3; 9 bases are shared with TRBD1. After removal of 4 bases from V and 1 base from J, the junction contained 7 bases not matched to a gene. Germline V gives CDR1 SGHRS, CDR2 YFSETQ. This CDR3 has 16 amino acids. In DNA, the CDR3 is TGCGCCAGCAGCGTGGGACAGGGCAGAGGCACAGATACGCAGTATTTT. Protein product: CASSVGQGRGTDTQYF.

A few counts support this clonotype. The genes are TRBV20-1 and TRBJ1-2, with 7 bases matching TRBD1. This CDR3 has 13 residues. Germline V gene lookup returns CDR1 DFQATT and CDR2 SNEGSKA (reference sequence). The V segment lost 8 bases and the J segment 1 base; nucleotides outside the gene matches: 7. CDR3 in amino acids: CSSRQGHNYGYTF. Written as DNA, the CDR3 is TGCAGTAGCCGACAGGGTCATAACTATGGCTACACCTTC.

This clonotype was picked up a small number of times. V is TRBV11-2 and J is TRBJ2-1; D may be TRBD1 (5 bases). The CDR3 has 15 amino acids. V lost 0 bases to trimming and J lost 6 bases, with 12 bases between them. In germline, CDR1 is SGHAT, CDR2 FQNNGV. This CDR3 reads CASSLDRGSGNEQFF. The CDR3 DNA reads TGTGCCAGCAGCTTAGATAGGGGATCTGGCAATGAGCAGTTCTTC.

The rearrangement joins TRBV6-2 or TRBV6-3 to TRBJ2-7, with 8 bases that match TRBD1. The CDR3 contains 13 residues. The trim removed 6 bases at V and 5 bases at J, leaving 6 bases unmatched. The germline CDR1 and CDR2 sequences are MNHEY and SVGEGT. The CDR3 nucleotides read TGTGCCAGCAGGGCGGACAGGGTCCACGAGCAGTACTTC. Translating it yields CASRADRVHEQYF.

There are many counts of this clonotype. This sequence joins TRBV7-9 and TRBJ2-5; D might be TRBD2 (6 bases). The CDR3 consists of 16 residues. V was shortened by 5 bases and J by 0 bases, with 16 bases between the two germline ends. Germline CDR1 is SEHNR and CDR2 is FQNEAQ (reference sequence). The CDR3 here is CASSLSGTRYQETQYF. DNA of the CDR3: TGTGCCAGCAGCCTTAGCGGTACCCGGTACCAAGAGACCCAGTACTTC.

The chain is built from TRBV11-3 and TRBJ1-1; 7 bases map to TRBD1. This CDR3 has 16 amino acids. V dropped 4 bases and J dropped 0; count of bases not matched to a gene: 8. Germline-derived CDR1 and CDR2 are SGHNT and YENEEA. CDR3 DNA: TGTGCCAGCAGCTCCCGGACAGGAACCATGAACACTGAAGCTTTCTTT. This gives the protein CASSSRTGTMNTEAFF.

This clonotype was recorded a few times. V gene TRBV5-1 combines with J gene TRBJ2-1; D is undetermined. Deletions cut 0 bases from V and 10 bases from J, with 11 bases between. Germline CDR1 and CDR2: SGHRS and YFSETQ. The CDR3 is 13 amino acids. This CDR3 reads CASSLDGREEQFF. CDR3 coding DNA: TGCGCCAGCAGCTTGGATGGTCGAGAAGAGCAGTTCTTC.

The rearrangement uses TRBV5-1 and TRBJ2-3; D is perhaps TRBD2 (5 bases). The CDR3 contains 14 residues. V was trimmed by 5 bases and J by 5 bases, leaving 15 bases between them. Per germline, CDR1 SGHRS and CDR2 YFSETQ. CDR3 coding DNA: TGCGCCAGCAGAAATCCCCTCCGGGAAGATACGCAGTATTTT. Translating it yields CASRNPLREDTQYF.

This clonotype was counted between two and nine times. The chain uses TRBV5-1 and TRBJ1-6; possible D gene TRBD1, 6 bases. V lost 3 bases and J lost 5, with 12 bases in between. This CDR3 has 15 amino acids. From germline, CDR1 is SGHRS and CDR2 YFSETQ. In DNA form, the CDR3 reads TGCGCCAGCAGCTCCGGGGACATTAATAATTCACCCCTCCACTTT. This gives the protein CASSSGDINNSPLHF.

The V gene is TRBV27, the J gene TRBJ2-7; D is perhaps TRBD1 (6 bases). Germline CDR1 is MNHEY and CDR2 is SMNVEV (reference sequence). This CDR3 has 12 amino acids. The V gene lost 6 bases and the J gene lost 1 base, with 7 bases spanning the gap. In nucleotides, the CDR3 is TGTGCCAGCAGAACAGGGTCCTACGAGCAGTACTTC. This sequence encodes CASRTGSYEQYF.

The chain couples TRBV4-3 to TRBJ2-1; tentatively, D is TRBD2 (5 bases). The CDR3 runs to 14 residues. Between the trimmed V and J ends, which lost 0 bases and 7 bases, there was a span of 10 bases. Looked up from germline, CDR1 is LGHNA and CDR2 is YSLEER. The CDR3 is CASSQDPRRNEQFF. The CDR3 region has the DNA TGCGCCAGCAGCCAAGATCCCCGGAGGAATGAGCAGTTCTTC.

In its sample, this clonotype was seen a few times. In DNA, the CDR3 is TGTGCCAGCAGCTCCGGACAGGGGATCAGCTATGGCTACACCTTC. Residues: CASSSGQGISYGYTF. V usage is TRBV7-2 and J usage is TRBJ1-2, with 9 bases that match TRBD1. The length of the CDR3 is 15 residues. With V trimmed by 4 bases and J by 4 bases, 7 bases remained unmatched. CDR1 is SGHTA, CDR2 FQGNSA, per germline.

The chain recombines TRBV20-1 with TRBJ1-6; D might be TRBD1 (6 bases). V lost 5 bases and J lost 5, with 16 bases in between. Germline V CDR1 and CDR2: DFQATT, SNEGSKA (reference sequence). CDR3 length equals 15 residues. The CDR3 nucleotides are TGCAGTGCTGGGCGGGGGGGCGCTGATAATTCACCCCTCCACTTT. As protein: CSAGRGGADNSPLHF.

A few counts support this clonotype. J is TRBJ2-3 and V is TRBV5-1, with D possibly matching TRBD1 (5 bases). Trimming took 0 bases from V and 2 from J, leaving 13 bases between them. Germline V gene lookup returns CDR1 SGHRS and CDR2 YFSETQ. CDR3 length: 16 amino acids. CDR3 in amino acids: CASSLVVPGNTDTQYF. CDR3 bases: TGCGCCAGCAGCTTGGTCGTGCCAGGGAACACAGATACGCAGTATTTT.

A few counts support this clonotype. The chain is built from TRBV7-2 and TRBJ2-1; D uncertain. This CDR3 has 14 amino acids. With 2 bases removed from V and 9 bases from J, the gap between germline ends came to 14 bases. In germline, CDR1 is SGHTA, CDR2 FQGNSA. The CDR3 DNA follows: TGTGCCAGCAGCTTAATGGGTAGTGTCATTGAGCAGTTCTTC. Translating it yields CASSLMGSVIEQFF.

The gene calls are TRBV7-9 and TRBJ1-5; D perhaps matches TRBD1 (5 bases). Trimming shortened V by 2 bases and J by 15 bases, and 14 bases separated the two germline ends. Germline loops: CDR1 SEHNR, CDR2 FQNEAQ (reference sequence). The CDR3 extends over 12 amino acids. CDR3 protein: CASSLNSGTVHF. The CDR3 DNA reads as TGTGCCAGCAGCTTAAATTCCGGGACGGTGCATTTT.

This clonotype was seen a handful of times. V usage is TRBV18 and J usage is TRBJ2-3; D gene uncertain. Looked up from germline, CDR1 is KGHSH and CDR2 is LQKENI. V was pared by 6 bases and J by 5 bases, with 24 bases between. The CDR3 has 17 amino acids. CDR3 nucleotides: TGTGCCAGCTCTAGCCAGAACGCAGCTCATTCGGGAGATACGCAGTATTTT. This encodes CASSSQNAAHSGDTQYF.

The DNA for the CDR3 is TGTGCCATCAGCTTACAAGGCACTGAAGCTTTCTTT. Translating it yields CAISLQGTEAFF. The V gene is TRBV10-3, the J gene TRBJ1-1, with D unclear. Germline V lookup: CDR1 ENHRY, CDR2 SYGVKD. Trimming removed 6 bases from V and 4 bases from J, with 9 bases in between. The CDR3 totals 12 residues.

Many counts were recorded for this clonotype. The V and J genes are TRBV7-2 and TRBJ1-1, with D perhaps TRBD1 (5 bases). Between the trimmed V and J ends, which lost 5 bases and 1 base, there was a span of 11 bases. CDR1 is SGHTA, CDR2 FQGNSA, per germline. The CDR3 extends over 14 amino acids. The CDR3 here is CASSPGTANTEAFF. CDR3 nucleotides: TGTGCCAGCAGCCCTGGGACGGCGAACACTGAAGCTTTCTTT.

This clonotype showed up many times. V gene TRBV20-1 combines with J gene TRBJ2-7; 7 bases align to TRBD1. Germline V gene lookup returns CDR1 DFQATT and CDR2 SNEGSKA (reference sequence). The CDR3 is made up of 15 amino acids. V lost 4 bases, J lost 2 bases, and 11 bases stayed unmatched. CDR3 nucleotide sequence: TGCAGTGCTACCACTTCCGGGACAGTTACCTACGAGCAGTACTTC. This codes for CSATTSGTVTYEQYF.

The genes are TRBV30 and TRBJ2-3, with TRBD1 identical over 10 bases. The CDR3 contains 14 residues. Germline V lookup: CDR1 GTSNPN, CDR2 SVGIG (reference sequence). The V gene end was trimmed by 4 bases and the J gene end by 7 bases; junction bases not matched to a gene: 8. The CDR3 spells CAWNGDRGDNTQYF. The CDR3 nucleotides read TGTGCCTGGAACGGGGACAGGGGTGATAATACGCAGTATTTT. The complete variable domain, with remaining parts taken from reference TRBV30 and TRBJ2-3, reads SQTIHQWPATLVQPVGSPLSLECTVEGTSNPNLYWYRQAAGRGLQLLFYSVGIGQISSEVPQNLSASRPQDRQFILSSKKLLLSDSGFYLCAWNGDRGDNTQYFGPGTRLTVL.

The table lists this clonotype with many counts. This chain uses TRBV7-9 with TRBJ1-1, with D possibly matching TRBD1 (5 bases). Germline V CDR1 and CDR2: SEHNR, FQNEAQ (reference sequence). CDR3 length: 15 residues. The germline V and J ends were trimmed by 2 bases and 2 bases, with 12 bases remaining between them. This CDR3 reads CASSLRVRVNTEAFF. CDR3 sequence (DNA): TGTGCCAGCAGCTTACGGGTCAGGGTAAACACTGAAGCTTTCTTT.

The rearrangement joins TRBV6-5 to TRBJ1-1; D possibly corresponds to TRBD1 (6 bases). The germline gives CDR1 MNHEY, CDR2 SVGAGI. This CDR3 comprises 14 residues. V lost 5 bases, J lost 1 base, and 11 bases lay in between. The CDR3 region has the DNA TGTGCCAGCAGTCCAGGACAGTCGAACACTGAAGCTTTCTTT. Its translation is CASSPGQSNTEAFF.

This chain connects TRBV5-5 to TRBJ2-5; D is perhaps TRBD2 (6 bases). V dropped 0 bases and J dropped 2 bases, with 11 bases sitting between them. The CDR3 spans 15 residues. From germline, CDR1 is SGHKS and CDR2 YYEKEE (reference sequence). The CDR3 DNA reads as TGTGCCAGCAGCTTGGGAGTAGGGACTCAAGAGACCCAGTACTTC. Translation gives CASSLGVGTQETQYF.

This clonotype was seen ten or more times. The chain is built from TRBV7-2 and TRBJ2-5, with 10 bases fitting TRBD2. The V gene end was trimmed by 5 bases and the J gene end by 7 bases; junction bases not matched to a gene: 10. The CDR3 is 15 residues long. Germline V gene data show CDR1 as SGHTA and CDR2 as FQGNSA. CDR3 in DNA: TGTGCCAGCAGCCCAGGGACTAGCGCCCTAGTGACCCAGTACTTC. This sequence encodes CASSPGTSALVTQYF.